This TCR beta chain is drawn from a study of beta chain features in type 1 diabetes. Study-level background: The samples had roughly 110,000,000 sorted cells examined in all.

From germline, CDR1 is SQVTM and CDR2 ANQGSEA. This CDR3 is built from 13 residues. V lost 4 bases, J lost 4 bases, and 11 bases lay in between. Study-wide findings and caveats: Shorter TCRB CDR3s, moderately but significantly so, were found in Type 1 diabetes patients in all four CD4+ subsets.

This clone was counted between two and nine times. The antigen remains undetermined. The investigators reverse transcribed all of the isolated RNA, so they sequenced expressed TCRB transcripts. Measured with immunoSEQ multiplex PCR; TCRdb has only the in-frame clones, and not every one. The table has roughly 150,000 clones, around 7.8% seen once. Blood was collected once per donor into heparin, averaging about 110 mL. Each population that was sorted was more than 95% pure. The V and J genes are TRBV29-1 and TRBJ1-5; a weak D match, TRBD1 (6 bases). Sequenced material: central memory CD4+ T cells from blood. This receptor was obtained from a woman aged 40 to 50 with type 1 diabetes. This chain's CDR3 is CSVGTAPNQPQHF. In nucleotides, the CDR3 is TGCAGCGTTGGGACAGCCCCTAATCAGCCCCAGCATTTT.